A single TCR beta chain is shown here with its context. What antigen it recognizes has not been identified. No base-level quality is on record; no much larger clone is a single base apart. Other nucleotide sequences in the sample specify the same CDR3. The data originate from a study of blood T cell repertoires in COVID-19 (dated by TCRdb to the early 2020s). General notes on the study: Samples covering the acute and convalescent phases of COVID-19 were provided by collaborators in the United States, Italy and Spain. The material from the prospective study consisted of cDNA or gDNA derived from T cells, B-cell-depleted T cells, or PBMCs. Deeply sampled blood TCRbeta repertoires from subjects exposed to, actively infected with, or recovered from COVID-19 were included in the dataset. A freely available public database, intended as a resource for researchers studying the immune response to SARS-CoV-2, is where the repertoires were released. Samples came from the ongoing ImmuneRACE study (first 160 participants) plus 1,254 subjects from 6 global collaborators. Nearly every sample came with metadata listing a de-identified subject ID, COVID-19 status, age in years and sex. Where available, HLA class I and class II types were obtained from metadata supplied by the sample provider rather than from assay-based typing. The investigation overall reported the following: How much clinical and demographic metadata was included differed by source and by participant, and the metadata was provided uncurated.

TCRbeta CDR3 regions were amplified from genomic DNA using the immunoSEQ Assay, a bias-controlled multiplex PCR. The study's processing was this. The number of nucleated cells in each sample was estimated from the amplification of reference gene primers within the assay. To quantify the absolute abundance of each unique TCRbeta CDR3 rearrangement, sequence reads were collapsed and filtered. For each sample, productive Simpson clonality was calculated as the square root of Simpson's diversity index over productive rearrangements. In TCRdb, the immuneACCESS table is reduced to in-frame sequences with V and J assigned. These tables do not hold every clone; where another copy was compared, an unresolved V gene accounts for under half, and the others remain unexplained. For V, J and clone size, that table is used; D and trimming come from the DNA. For this sample the table gives about 180,000 clones, of which about 85% were detected only once. The biggest ten clones account for 6.2% of the sample.

Trimmed from V: 0 bases; trimmed from J: 3 bases; junction bases lacking a gene match: 3. Based on the germline V gene, the CDR1 and CDR2 sequences are SGHRS and YFSETQ. Its CDR3 holds 16 amino acids, cysteine through phenylalanine. The CDR3 DNA has 48 bases and is translated from base 1. Participants in the prospective study were aged roughly 18 to 89 years, lived in some 24 United States geographic areas, and enrolled through a virtual design. Cohort assignment in the prospective study relied on participant-reported clinical history from a screening survey and a study questionnaire. ImmuneRACE Cohort 3 recovered participants were defined by two consecutive negative NP/OP PCR tests, healthcare professional clearance, or symptom resolution. In the prospective study, mobile phlebotomists collected whole blood, serum and a nasopharyngeal or oropharyngeal swab from each participant. Prospective study participants could optionally give additional blood draws and questionnaires over an approximately two-month period. Before DNA extraction, blood samples from the prospective study were shipped at room temperature or frozen.

The TCR was taken from a man aged 35-49 years who had recovered from COVID-19. The receptor chain draws on TRBV5-1 and TRBJ2-3, and 11 bases in between align with TRBD2. The sequencing input was PBMCs or T cells enriched from blood (not recorded which). The DNA sequence reads TGCGCCAGCAGCTTGGTGCCTAGCGGGGGGACAGATACGCAGTATTTT. The translation is CASSLVPSGGTDTQYF.